The 29 T cell receptor beta chains below were found in one sample sequenced in a study of T-cell reconstitution after alpha-beta-depleted transplantation in children (dated by TCRdb to about 2016). The library relied on PCR. These reads were obtained on an Illumina HiSeq 2500. To normalize quantification of the TCRbeta repertoire, the TCR libraries were built with molecular barcoding that relied on unique molecular identifiers. TCRdb cleaned the public reads at Q25 with fastp, built clones with MiXCR and kept in-frame beta chains. Every entry covers one CDR3 protein and lists the most common genes and DNA from its rows. This sample holds 250,000 to 300,000 distinct CDR3 sequences; more than 9% were observed only once. The ten largest clonotypes hold about 9.5% of the sample. The source material was PBMCs from the stem cell graft donor, sampled from the stem cell graft. Source of these receptors: a human donor who donated a stem cell graft to a child with SCID.

The chain combines TRBV14 with TRBJ1-2, with D tentatively TRBD1 (6 bases). The CDR3 is 14 residues long. Trimming took 6 bases from V and 4 from J, leaving 15 bases between them. CDR1 and CDR2 from the germline V gene are SGHDN and FVKESK. The CDR3 region is CASSLNRATYGYTF. CDR3 in DNA: TGTGCCAGCAGTCTTAACAGGGCAACCTATGGCTACACCTTC.

This chain uses TRBV2 with TRBJ2-1; 9 bases are shared with TRBD2. Germline CDR1 SNHLY, CDR2 FYNNEI. The CDR3 runs 17 residues. After removal of 6 bases from V and 3 bases from J, the junction contained 12 bases not matched to a gene. CDR3 bases: TGTGCCAGCAGCTCATGGGGGCTAGCGGGGAACTACAATGAGCAGTTCTTC. Its protein is CASSSWGLAGNYNEQFF. Full variable domain (outside the CDR3, taken from reference TRBV2 and TRBJ2-1): EPEVTQTPSHQVTQMGQEVILRCVPISNHLYFYWYRQILGQKVEFLVSFYNNEISEKSEIFDDQFSVERPDGSNFTLKIRSTKLEDSAMYFCASSSWGLAGNYNEQFFGPGTRLTVL.

This clonotype was counted a single time. The genes are TRBV20-1 and TRBJ2-2; 9 bases match TRBD2. This CDR3 has 16 amino acids. In germline, CDR1 is DFQATT, CDR2 SNEGSKA (reference sequence). Trimming removed 4 bases from V and 7 bases from J; junction bases left unmatched: 13. CDR3 sequence (DNA): TGCAGTGCTACTGCTTCCGGGACTAGCATCTTCGGGGAGCTGTTTTTT. Its protein product is CSATASGTSIFGELFF.

This clonotype was seen repeatedly, ten times or more. This sequence joins TRBV20-1 and TRBJ2-4; D might be TRBD1 or TRBD2, each matching 5 bases. The CDR3 loop spans 15 amino acids. Trimming left V 3 bases short and J 7 bases short, with 19 bases between. Germline V gene sequence: CDR1 DFQATT, CDR2 SNEGSKA (reference sequence). The CDR3 is CSASDPRQGGNIQYF. CDR3 DNA: TGCAGTGCTAGCGACCCTCGGCAGGGCGGGAACATTCAGTACTTC.

The J gene is TRBJ1-2, the V gene TRBV29-1, with 8 bases fitting TRBD1. The CDR3 is 13 residues long. V dropped 2 bases and J dropped 5; count of bases not matched to a gene: 4. Germline V gene sequence: CDR1 SQVTM, CDR2 ANQGSEA. CDR3 residues: CSVEIGTGYGYTF. The DNA of the CDR3 is TGCAGCGTTGAAATCGGGACAGGTTATGGCTACACCTTC.

In this sample, this clonotype turned up many times. The rearrangement uses TRBV3-1 and TRBJ2-1; a possible D gene is TRBD2 (6 bases). V shed 0 bases and J shed 2 bases, with 11 bases lying between them. The CDR3 is 16 amino acids. The germline gives CDR1 LGHDT, CDR2 YNNKEL (reference sequence). CDR3 protein: CASSQEWGGAYNEQFF. The CDR3 DNA reads TGTGCCAGCAGCCAAGAGTGGGGCGGGGCCTACAATGAGCAGTTCTTC.

J is TRBJ2-3 and V is TRBV10-1; possible D gene TRBD1, 6 bases. CDR3 length: 15 residues. Germline CDR1 is WNHNN and CDR2 is SYGVQD (reference sequence). The V gene lost 3 bases and the J gene lost 0 bases, with 10 bases spanning the gap. The CDR3, as DNA: TGCGCCAGCAGTGATTGGGGGCCGAGCACAGATACGCAGTATTTT. The encoded protein is CASSDWGPSTDTQYF.

The V call is TRBV3-1, the J call TRBJ1-4, with TRBD1 identical over 7 bases. Per germline, CDR1 LGHDT and CDR2 YNNKEL (reference sequence). This CDR3 region has 14 residues. After removal of 3 bases from V and 7 bases from J, the junction contained 5 bases not matched to a gene. The CDR3 DNA reads as TGTGCCAGCAGCCACCGGACAGGAGGTGAAAAACTGTTTTTT. This codes for CASSHRTGGEKLFF.

The chain combines TRBV27 with TRBJ1-5; 7 bases align to TRBD1. The CDR3 contains 14 residues. The germline CDR1 and CDR2 sequences are MNHEY and SMNVEV (reference sequence). V dropped 4 bases and J dropped 4; count of bases not matched to a gene: 4. The CDR3 DNA reads TGTGCCAGCAGTTCCGGGACAGAGAATCAGCCCCAGCATTTT. This encodes CASSSGTENQPQHF.

This clonotype occurred a few times. The V gene is TRBV3-1, the J gene TRBJ1-5; D not certain. Between the trimmed V and J ends, which lost 2 bases and 3 bases, there was a span of 5 bases. The CDR3 extends over 13 amino acids. Germline-derived CDR1 and CDR2 are LGHDT and YNNKEL (reference sequence). Written as DNA, the CDR3 is TGTGCCAGCAGCCAAAGCGCCAATCAGCCCCAGCATTTT. Translated, it gives CASSQSANQPQHF.

This clonotype was counted only a few times. The genes are TRBV29-1 and TRBJ2-7; D not certain. Trimming shortened V by 5 bases and J by 0 bases, and 11 bases separated the two germline ends. This CDR3 region has 13 residues. In germline, CDR1 is SQVTM, CDR2 ANQGSEA. The chain's CDR3 is CSVSYAASYEQYF. The CDR3 region has the DNA TGCAGCGTTTCATACGCAGCCTCCTACGAGCAGTACTTC.

Comment on this clonotype: One end of the junction does not line up with germline, which may come from a read error. The V and J genes are TRBV12-3 or TRBV12-4 and TRBJ1-2; weak D call: TRBD1 (5 bases). CDR3 length equals 14 residues. The CDR3 here is CDSSDSSGGKGYTF. The CDR3 DNA sequence: TGTGACAGCAGTGACAGCTCCGGGGGAAAAGGCTACACCTTC.

There are a few counts of this clonotype. CDR3 in DNA: TGCAGTGTTGCAAATCTAGAAGCTTTCTTT. The encoded protein is CSVANLEAFF. The chain has TRBV20-1 and TRBJ1-1; D unresolved. CDR1 is DFQATT, CDR2 SNEGSKA, per germline (reference sequence). The CDR3 sequence is 10 residues long. V dropped 7 bases and J dropped 8 bases, with 11 bases sitting between them.

This clonotype was detected many times. This chain links TRBV9 with TRBJ2-5; TRBD2 matches at 8 bases. In germline, CDR1 is SGDLS, CDR2 YYNGEE. The CDR3 spans 16 residues. The junction had 9 bases not matched to a gene; V was cut back by 0 bases and J by 5 bases. The CDR3 is CASSVGTAGAQETQYF. Written as DNA, the CDR3 is TGTGCCAGCAGCGTAGGCACAGCGGGGGCCCAGGAGACCCAGTACTTC.

The chain carries TRBV7-9 and TRBJ2-4; D possibly corresponds to TRBD2 (5 bases). CDR1 is SEHNR, CDR2 FQNEAQ, per germline (reference sequence). V dropped 5 bases and J dropped 7 bases, with 15 bases sitting between them. CDR3 length equals 14 residues. Here the CDR3 DNA reads TGTGCCAGCAGCCCCCTAAGCGGAGAGAACATTCAGTACTTC. This codes for CASSPLSGENIQYF.

J is TRBJ2-5 and V is TRBV6-2 or TRBV6-3; the D gene is possibly TRBD2 (6 bases). Germline V gene lookup returns CDR1 MNHEY and CDR2 SVGEGT. V was shortened by 0 bases and J by 5 bases, with 13 bases between the two germline ends. The CDR3 totals 15 residues. CDR3 bases: TGTGCCAGCAGTTACTCAACGGGGACTGGGGAGACCCAGTACTTC. This codes for CASSYSTGTGETQYF.

This clonotype appeared many times. The rearrangement joins TRBV7-3 to TRBJ2-2, with 10 nucleotides matching TRBD2. Germline V CDR1 and CDR2: SGHTA, FQGTGA. This CDR3 region has 15 residues. V dropped 5 bases and J dropped 2; count of bases not matched to a gene: 2. The CDR3: CASSKRGGNTGELFF. CDR3 DNA sequence: TGTGCCAGCAGCAAGCGGGGGGGAAACACCGGGGAGCTGTTTTTT.

This clonotype has just a few counts. CDR3 DNA sequence: TGTGCCAGCAGCCATGGAGGCACCGGGGAGCTGTTTTTT. Translated: CASSHGGTGELFF. V usage is TRBV3-1 and J usage is TRBJ2-2, with D possibly matching TRBD2 (5 bases). V lost 3 bases and J 4 bases, leaving 6 bases between the germline ends. Germline-derived CDR1 and CDR2 are LGHDT and YNNKEL (reference sequence). This CDR3 has 13 amino acids.

This clonotype was detected a few times. The chain is built from TRBV12-3 or TRBV12-4 and TRBJ2-2, with D hard to call. CDR3 length: 14 residues. V was clipped by 7 bases and J by 5 bases, with 14 bases between them. CDR3 nucleotide sequence: TGTGCCAGCAACCTGGCCTTGGGTACCGGGGAGCTGTTTTTT. This encodes CASNLALGTGELFF.

V usage is TRBV18 and J usage is TRBJ1-1; TRBD1 might be the D (6 bases). Germline V gene lookup returns CDR1 KGHSH and CDR2 LQKENI. There are 15 residues in the CDR3. V lost 2 bases, J lost 4 bases, and 14 bases lay in between. This CDR3 reads CASSPGGGRLTEAFF. The CDR3 nucleotides are TGTGCCAGCTCACCAGGCGGGGGGCGCCTCACTGAAGCTTTCTTT.

This clonotype was counted between two and nine times. V usage is TRBV29-1 and J usage is TRBJ2-1; a weak D match, TRBD2 (7 bases). Germline V gives CDR1 SQVTM, CDR2 ANQGSEA. Trimming shortened V by 3 bases and J by 7 bases, and 16 bases separated the two germline ends. The CDR3 contains 14 residues. The CDR3 region is CSVDLAGAGNEQFF. The CDR3, as DNA: TGCAGCGTTGATTTGGCGGGGGCAGGGAATGAGCAGTTCTTC.

This clonotype appeared a single time. A much more abundant neighbour one base away suggests this may be a read error. V and J are TRBV12-5 and TRBJ2-2; TRBD1 aligns across 7 bases. CDR1 and CDR2 (germline): LGHNT, FRNRAP. Germline trimming cut 3 bases from V and 4 bases from J; bases unmatched to any gene: 8. This CDR3 spans 16 amino acids. The CDR3 region has the DNA TGTGCTAGTGGTTTTGTTCGTGGACAGGCCACCGGGGAGCTGTTTTTT. It yields the protein CASGFVRGQATGELFF. The variable domain in full, completed from reference TRBV12-5 and TRBJ2-2, reads DARVTQTPRHKVTEMGQEVTMRCQPILGHNTVFWYRQTMMQGLELLAYFRNRAPLDDSGMPKDRFSAEMPDATLATLKIQPSEPRDSAVYFCASGFVRGQATGELFFGEGSRLTVL.

The chain carries TRBV7-9 and TRBJ1-2; 9 bases fit TRBD1. This CDR3 is 14 amino acids long. Germline V lookup: CDR1 SEHNR, CDR2 FQNEAQ (reference sequence). Unmatched junction bases numbered 12, after V lost 7 bases and J lost 9 bases. CDR3 DNA: TGTGCCAGCACCCCAGACAGGGGGATTTCCCGCTACACCTTC. Amino acids: CASTPDRGISRYTF.

The V and J genes are TRBV5-1 and TRBJ2-1, with D possibly called TRBD1 or TRBD2 (5 bases each). In germline, CDR1 is SGHRS, CDR2 YFSETQ. Trimming took 1 base from V and 10 from J, leaving 12 bases between them. The CDR3 has 13 residues. The DNA for the CDR3 is TGCGCCAGCAGCTTGTACGGGGACGGGGAGCAGTTCTTC. Amino acid sequence: CASSLYGDGEQFF.

The CDR3 sequence: CSARDVLVTEAFF. CDR3 nucleotides: TGCAGTGCTAGAGACGTCCTGGTCACTGAAGCTTTCTTT. The genes are TRBV20-1 and TRBJ1-1; D is uncertain. Per the germline V gene, CDR1 is DFQATT and CDR2 is SNEGSKA (reference sequence). Trimming stripped 0 bases from V and 4 bases from J, with 9 bases between. CDR3 length: 13 amino acids.

This clonotype was recorded at least ten times. V and J are TRBV4-1 and TRBJ2-3; D is uncertain. Germline V CDR1 and CDR2: MGHRA, YSYEKL. CDR3 size: 13 residues. V dropped 1 base and J dropped 6 bases, with 8 bases sitting between them. This CDR3 is CASSQVGADTQYF. Here the CDR3 DNA reads TGCGCCAGCAGCCAAGTAGGTGCCGATACGCAGTATTTT.

Many counts were recorded for this clonotype. This rearrangement joins TRBV6-1 to TRBJ1-1; D gene uncertain. The V gene lost 4 bases and the J gene lost 8 bases, with 14 bases spanning the gap. Germline V gene data show CDR1 as MNHNS and CDR2 as SASEGT. This CDR3 contains 13 residues. The CDR3 loop is CASSASHEAEAFF. In nucleotides, the CDR3 is TGTGCCAGCAGTGCCTCACACGAGGCCGAAGCTTTCTTT.

The J gene is TRBJ2-7, the V gene TRBV7-8; 8 nucleotides line up with TRBD1. Per germline, CDR1 SGHVS and CDR2 FQNEAQ. Trimming removed 4 bases from V and 3 bases from J; junction bases left unmatched: 8. The CDR3 sequence is 15 residues long. This CDR3 is CASSSRRQGIYEQYF. The CDR3 DNA follows: TGTGCCAGCAGCTCAAGACGACAGGGGATCTACGAGCAGTACTTC.

The table lists this clonotype with a few counts. The genes are TRBV20-1 and TRBJ2-3; weak D call: TRBD2 (6 bases). CDR1 is DFQATT and CDR2 is SNEGSKA in the germline V gene (reference sequence). There are 14 residues in the CDR3. V was pared by 5 bases and J by 8 bases, with 20 bases between. The CDR3 bases are TGCAGTGCTGTCCGATTCGGGGGTTCGGGTACGCAGTATTTT. It translates to CSAVRFGGSGTQYF.